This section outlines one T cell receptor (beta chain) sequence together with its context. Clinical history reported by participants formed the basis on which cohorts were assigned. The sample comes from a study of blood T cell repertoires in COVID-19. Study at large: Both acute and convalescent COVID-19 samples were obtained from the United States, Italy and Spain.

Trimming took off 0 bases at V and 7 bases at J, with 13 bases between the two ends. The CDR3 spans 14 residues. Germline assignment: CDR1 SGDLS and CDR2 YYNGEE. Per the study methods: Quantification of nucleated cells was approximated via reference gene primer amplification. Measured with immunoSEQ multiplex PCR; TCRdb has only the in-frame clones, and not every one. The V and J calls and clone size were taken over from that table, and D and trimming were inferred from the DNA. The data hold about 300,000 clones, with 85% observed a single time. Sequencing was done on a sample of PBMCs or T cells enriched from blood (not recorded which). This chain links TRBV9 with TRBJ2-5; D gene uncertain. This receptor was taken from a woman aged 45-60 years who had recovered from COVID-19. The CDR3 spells CASSVGSEQRTQYF. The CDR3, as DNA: TGTGCCAGCAGCGTAGGCTCAGAACAAAGGACCCAGTACTTC.